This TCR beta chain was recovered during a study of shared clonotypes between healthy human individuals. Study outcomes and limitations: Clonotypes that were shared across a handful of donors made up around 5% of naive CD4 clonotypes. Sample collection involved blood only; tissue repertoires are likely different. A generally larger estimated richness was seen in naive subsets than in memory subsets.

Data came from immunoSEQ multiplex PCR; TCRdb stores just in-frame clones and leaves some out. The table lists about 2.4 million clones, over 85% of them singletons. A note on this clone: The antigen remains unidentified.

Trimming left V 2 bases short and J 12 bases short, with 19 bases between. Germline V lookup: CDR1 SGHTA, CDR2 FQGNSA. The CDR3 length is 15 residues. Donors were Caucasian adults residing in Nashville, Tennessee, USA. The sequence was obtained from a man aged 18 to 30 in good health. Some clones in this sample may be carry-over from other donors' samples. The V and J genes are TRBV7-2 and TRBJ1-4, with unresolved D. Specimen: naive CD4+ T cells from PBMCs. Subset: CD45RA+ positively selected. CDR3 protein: CASSLKPSRPAELFF. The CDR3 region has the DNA TGTGCCAGCAGCTTAAAGCCCAGCAGGCCGGCCGAACTGTTTTTT.